One sample yielded the 26 T cell receptor beta chains listed below, sequenced in a study of a mutant IDH1 vaccine in newly diagnosed glioma. Time point reported: week 11, during vaccination. With topical imiquimod, each dose of the vaccine consisted of 300 ug of mutant IDH1 20-mer peptide. These receptors' targets are unknown. Here immunoSEQ multiplex PCR was the method, and the copy in TCRdb shows in-frame clones only, minus some. Among around 31,000 clones, around 80% were seen once, and the ten largest hold about 24%. The sequencing here drew on PBMCs, taken from a glioma patient whose treatment included an IDH1 peptide vaccine. Receptors originate from a man between 25 and 39 years old with glioma.

This rearrangement joins TRBV6-1 to TRBJ1-4; D remains ambiguous. This CDR3 has 14 residues. Germline V lookup: CDR1 MNHNS, CDR2 SASEGT. V was trimmed by 4 bases and J by 7 bases, leaving 13 bases between them. CDR3 nucleotides: TGTGCCAGCAGTGCCGGGCTCGTGGGTGAAAAACTGTTTTTT. It translates to CASSAGLVGEKLFF.

The chain combines TRBV30 with TRBJ2-3; either TRBD1 or TRBD2 may fit D (5 bases each). V lost 0 bases, J lost 7 bases, and 11 bases lay in between. CDR3 length equals 13 residues. CDR1 and CDR2 (germline): GTSNPN, SVGIG (reference sequence). CDR3 nucleotides: TGTGCCTGGAGTGTACGAACGGGGCATACGCAGTATTTT. As protein: CAWSVRTGHTQYF.

The genes are TRBV5-4 and TRBJ2-2; 12 bases are shared with TRBD1. This CDR3 region has 16 residues. The V segment lost 3 bases and the J segment 5 bases; nucleotides outside the gene matches: 5. Germline V gives CDR1 SGHNT, CDR2 YYREEE (reference sequence). This chain's CDR3 is CASSWGQGATTGELFF. In DNA, the CDR3 is TGTGCCAGCAGCTGGGGACAGGGGGCTACAACCGGGGAGCTGTTTTTT.

This clone was seen just once. J is TRBJ2-7 and V is TRBV2; D uncertain. The V gene lost 4 bases and the J gene lost 3 bases, with 10 bases spanning the gap. From germline, CDR1 is SNHLY and CDR2 FYNNEI. This CDR3 has 13 residues. This CDR3 reads CASSVERNYEQYF. In nucleotides, the CDR3 is TGTGCCAGCAGTGTGGAGAGGAACTACGAGCAGTACTTC.

The chain uses TRBV5-1 and TRBJ2-1, with 13 bases matching TRBD2. This CDR3 spans 16 amino acids. Germline V CDR1 and CDR2: SGHRS, YFSETQ. The trim removed 4 bases at V and 7 bases at J, leaving 8 bases unmatched. The DNA for the CDR3 is TGCGCCAGCAGCCCACGGACTAGCGGGAGTTTAAATGAGCAGTTCTTC. It translates to CASSPRTSGSLNEQFF.

V is TRBV5-5 and J is TRBJ1-4, with TRBD1 matching 9 bases. The germline CDR1 and CDR2 sequences are SGHKS and YYEKEE (reference sequence). CDR3 length: 15 amino acids. V lost 2 bases, J lost 5 bases, and 4 bases stayed unmatched. The CDR3 coding sequence is TGTGCCAGCAGCTTTTCGACAGGGGGAAATGAAAAACTGTTTTTT. Its protein is CASSFSTGGNEKLFF.

This chain connects TRBV4-1 to TRBJ2-1, with D perhaps TRBD1 (7 bases). V lost 4 bases and J 10 bases, leaving 17 bases between the germline ends. Germline V gene lookup returns CDR1 MGHRA and CDR2 YSYEKL. The CDR3 totals 14 residues. The CDR3 reads CASSRGASGGEQFF. The CDR3 bases are TGCGCCAGCAGCCGGGGGGCCTCAGGGGGAGAGCAGTTCTTC.

The V gene is TRBV27, the J gene TRBJ2-5; TRBD2 agrees at 7 bases. Germline CDR1 is MNHEY and CDR2 is SMNVEV (reference sequence). With 8 bases clipped from V and 4 bases from J, the junction kept 7 bases outside the gene matches. The CDR3 has 13 residues. CDR3 sequence reads: CASVGRPRETQYF. The CDR3 nucleotides read TGTGCCAGCGTCGGGAGGCCACGAGAGACCCAGTACTTC.

The chain couples TRBV15 to TRBJ2-7, with 8 bases aligning to TRBD2. CDR1 is LNHNV, CDR2 YYDKDF, per germline (reference sequence). J lost 7 bases, V lost 8 bases, and 10 bases had no gene match. The CDR3 is 13 residues long. CDR3: CATRREGVGEQYF. The CDR3 region has the DNA TGTGCCACCCGCCGGGAGGGGGTAGGGGAGCAGTACTTC.

J is TRBJ1-4 and V is TRBV6-1; perhaps TRBD1 as D (6 bases). Germline V lookup: CDR1 MNHNS, CDR2 SASEGT. V was shortened by 7 bases and J by 6 bases, with 18 bases between the two germline ends. The CDR3 is 15 residues long. The CDR3 loop reads CASTRGAGVDEKLFF. In DNA form, the CDR3 reads TGTGCCAGCACTAGGGGGGCAGGGGTAGATGAAAAACTGTTTTTT.

CDR3 residues: CASSHGYMDNEQFF. As DNA, the CDR3 is TGTGCCAGCAGCCACGGGTATATGGACAATGAGCAGTTCTTC. The genes are TRBV14 and TRBJ2-1; D is unresolved. Per germline, CDR1 SGHDN and CDR2 FVKESK. The V end was cut by 3 bases, the J end by 5 bases, with 11 bases between. The CDR3 length is 14 residues.

The CDR3 coding sequence is TGCGCCAGCAGTAGGGACCTTAATACAGAGACCCAGTACTTC. Protein sequence: CASSRDLNTETQYF. The gene calls are TRBV10-1 and TRBJ2-5; possibly TRBD1 or TRBD2 for D (5 bases each). V dropped 5 bases and J dropped 4 bases, with 14 bases sitting between them. This CDR3 comprises 14 residues. Per the germline V gene, CDR1 is WNHNN and CDR2 is SYGVQD (reference sequence).

The table lists this clone with a few counts. The gene calls are TRBV5-6 and TRBJ2-1; D is unresolved. The V and J ends lost 1 base and 7 bases respectively, with 6 bases between them. CDR3 length equals 12 residues. Germline V gives CDR1 SGHDT, CDR2 YYEEEE. The CDR3 sequence: CASSLPRNEQFF. CDR3 DNA sequence: TGTGCCAGCAGCTTGCCTAGAAATGAGCAGTTCTTC.

The chain recombines TRBV9 with TRBJ2-1, with 8 bases identical to TRBD1. The germline CDR1 and CDR2 sequences are SGDLS and YYNGEE. V trimming: 0 bases; J trimming: 4 bases; junction bases outside the gene matches: 3. CDR3 length: 15 residues. DNA of the CDR3: TGTGCCAGCAGCGTAGGGGACAGGAAATACAATGAGCAGTTCTTC. Amino acids: CASSVGDRKYNEQFF. Based on the CDR3 plus reference TRBV9 and TRBJ2-1, the full variable domain is DSGVTQTPKHLITATGQRVTLRCSPRSGDLSVYWYQQSLDQGLQFLIQYYNGEERAKGNILERFSAQQFPDLHSELNLSSLELGDSALYFCASSVGDRKYNEQFFGPGTRLTVL.

V gene TRBV2 combines with J gene TRBJ1-5, with 9 bases fitting TRBD1. V lost 6 bases and J lost 5; bases outside the gene matches: 5. This CDR3 contains 14 residues. Germline-derived CDR1 and CDR2 are SNHLY and FYNNEI. This CDR3 is CASRAGTGHQPQHF. The CDR3 region has the DNA TGTGCCAGCAGGGCCGGGACAGGGCATCAGCCCCAGCATTTT.

This chain links TRBV14 with TRBJ2-4; no definite D call. The V end lost 3 bases, the J end lost 0 bases, and 24 bases lay between the germline ends. CDR1 and CDR2 (germline): SGHDN, FVKESK. This CDR3 has 20 amino acids. For the CDR3, the DNA is TGTGCCAGCAGCCACAACCCTTGGAGTAGGAGAGACCTAGCCAAAAACATTCAGTACTTC. The encoded protein is CASSHNPWSRRDLAKNIQYF.

The chain recombines TRBV11-2 with TRBJ2-7; TRBD2 is a possible D gene (5 bases). This CDR3 comprises 14 residues. CDR1 and CDR2 from the germline V gene are SGHAT and FQNNGV. The V and J ends lost 1 base and 0 bases respectively, with 7 bases between them. The CDR3: CASSLGGYSYEQYF. In DNA, the CDR3 is TGTGCCAGCAGCTTAGGCGGGTACTCCTACGAGCAGTACTTC. Supplemented by reference TRBV11-2 and TRBJ2-7, the full variable domain reads EAGVAQSPRYKIIEKRQSVAFWCNPISGHATLYWYQQILGQGPKLLIQFQNNGVVDDSQLPKDRFSAERLKGVDSTLKIQPAKLEDSAVYLCASSLGGYSYEQYFGPGTRLTVT.

The V and J genes are TRBV4-2 and TRBJ1-2, with D possibly matching TRBD1 (6 bases). This CDR3 has 15 amino acids. Per the germline V gene, CDR1 is LGHNA and CDR2 is YNFKEQ. V lost 0 bases, J lost 3 bases, and 11 bases lay in between. In nucleotides, the CDR3 is TGTGCCAGCAGCCAAGAAAGGGCAGGGGACTATGGCTACACCTTC. Translated, it gives CASSQERAGDYGYTF.

The chain couples TRBV30 to TRBJ2-6; 8 bases are a match to TRBD2. CDR3 length: 16 residues. Germline V gene sequence: CDR1 GTSNPN, CDR2 SVGIG (reference sequence). Germline trimming cut 4 bases from V and 1 base from J; bases unmatched to any gene: 6. The CDR3 reads CAWTGGSGSGANVLTF. The CDR3, as DNA: TGTGCCTGGACGGGAGGGTCGGGATCTGGGGCCAACGTCCTGACTTTC.

The V gene is TRBV7-8, the J gene TRBJ2-5; 7 nucleotides match TRBD1. The CDR3 length is 17 residues. The germline CDR1 and CDR2 sequences are SGHVS and FQNEAQ. Unmatched junction bases numbered 14, after V lost 5 bases and J lost 2 bases. Written as DNA, the CDR3 is TGTGCCAGCAGCCTATTTACAGGGGATCAAGGTCAAGAGACCCAGTACTTC. It specifies CASSLFTGDQGQETQYF.

The chain uses TRBV25-1 and TRBJ2-3; possible D gene TRBD1, 7 bases. CDR1 MGHDK and CDR2 SYGVNS come from the germline V gene. This CDR3 is 16 amino acids long. The V end was cut by 2 bases, the J end by 5 bases, with 17 bases between. The CDR3 DNA follows: TGTGCCAGCAGTGAAATCAGGGGGGACCAGATAGATACGCAGTATTTT. Residues: CASSEIRGDQIDTQYF. Looking up the rest from reference TRBV25-1 and TRBJ2-3 gives the full variable domain: EADIYQTPRYLVIGTGKKITLECSQTMGHDKMYWYQQDPGMELHLIHYSYGVNSTEKGDLSSESTVSRIRTEHFPLTLESARPSHTSQYLCASSEIRGDQIDTQYFGPGTRLTVL.

This chain links TRBV7-2 with TRBJ1-6; no clear D gene. The germline V and J ends were trimmed by 2 bases and 6 bases, with 11 bases remaining between them. CDR1 and CDR2 (germline): SGHTA, FQGNSA. The CDR3 length is 15 residues. CDR3 nucleotides: TGTGCCAGCAGCTTAACCGGACGGGTTAATTCACCCCTCCACTTT. It translates to CASSLTGRVNSPLHF. The variable domain in full, with the rest retrieved from reference TRBV7-2 and TRBJ1-6, is GAGVSQSPSNKVTEKGKDVELRCDPISGHTALYWYRQSLGQGLEFLIYFQGNSAPDKSGLPSDRFSAERTGGSVSTLTIQRTQQEDSAVYLCASSLTGRVNSPLHFGNGTRLTVT.

The V gene is TRBV29-1, the J gene TRBJ2-1, with 7 bases identical to TRBD2. The CDR3 length is 14 residues. CDR1 SQVTM and CDR2 ANQGSEA come from the germline V gene. The trim removed 1 base at V and 9 bases at J, leaving 9 bases unmatched. Written as DNA, the CDR3 is TGCAGCGTTGAAGTTCGCGGGGGTCGCGGTGAGCAGTTCTTC. It encodes CSVEVRGGRGEQFF.

V usage is TRBV19 and J usage is TRBJ1-5; D gene ambiguous. CDR1 is LNHDA and CDR2 is SQIVND in the germline V gene (reference sequence). Trimming took off 5 bases at V and 1 base at J, with 12 bases between the two ends. The CDR3 is made up of 15 amino acids. CDR3: CASSSSQRSNQPQHF. DNA of the CDR3: TGTGCCAGTAGTTCCAGCCAGAGGAGCAATCAGCCCCAGCATTTT.

The table lists this clone with a few counts. V usage is TRBV29-1 and J usage is TRBJ1-1; D might be TRBD1 (5 bases). The CDR3 length is 13 residues. CDR1 and CDR2 from the germline V gene are SQVTM and ANQGSEA. V lost 7 bases to trimming and J lost 3 bases, with 15 bases between them. The CDR3, as DNA: TGCAGCGGGAGTAGTTGGGGACACACTGAAGCTTTCTTT. Residues: CSGSSWGHTEAFF.

J is TRBJ1-1 and V is TRBV19; a possible D gene is TRBD1 (5 bases). CDR1 and CDR2 (germline): LNHDA, SQIVND (reference sequence). The CDR3 sequence is 14 residues long. The V gene lost 4 bases and the J gene lost 3 bases, with 12 bases spanning the gap. The CDR3 DNA reads TGTGCCAGTAGTAGGAGAGAGACAGACACTGAAGCTTTCTTT. It codes for CASSRRETDTEAFF.